This T cell receptor (beta chain) was captured by sequencing in a study of identical twins. Unique molecular identifiers were in the cDNA, with template-switch universal primer binding. One entry per CDR3 protein, called by TCRdb with MiXCR from the 5' RACE reads. The sample consists of approximately 490,000 distinct CDR3 sequences, 20% to 25% of them appearing once. Germline CDR1 MNHNS, CDR2 SASEGT. The V end was cut by 1 base, the J end by 6 bases, with 24 bases between. The CDR3 length is 19 residues. About this clonotype itself: The antigen is unknown.

Broader study findings: Memory repertoires lacked the insertion deficit that abundant cord blood beta clonotypes showed. Invariant T cells like MAIT and iNKT could partly confound the zero-insertion analyses.

These data also featured in a second study, about yellow fever vaccine responses in identical twins.

The source of this sequence is a woman under 30 in good health. This chain uses TRBV6-1 with TRBJ2-2; possibly TRBD1 or TRBD2 for D (5 bases each). The sequenced sample consisted of CD4+ T cells sorted from blood. The CDR3 sequence is CASSEVGTTALGRAGELFF. In DNA, the CDR3 is TGTGCCAGCAGTGAAGTGGGGACCACGGCCCTAGGAAGGGCCGGGGAGCTGTTTTTT.